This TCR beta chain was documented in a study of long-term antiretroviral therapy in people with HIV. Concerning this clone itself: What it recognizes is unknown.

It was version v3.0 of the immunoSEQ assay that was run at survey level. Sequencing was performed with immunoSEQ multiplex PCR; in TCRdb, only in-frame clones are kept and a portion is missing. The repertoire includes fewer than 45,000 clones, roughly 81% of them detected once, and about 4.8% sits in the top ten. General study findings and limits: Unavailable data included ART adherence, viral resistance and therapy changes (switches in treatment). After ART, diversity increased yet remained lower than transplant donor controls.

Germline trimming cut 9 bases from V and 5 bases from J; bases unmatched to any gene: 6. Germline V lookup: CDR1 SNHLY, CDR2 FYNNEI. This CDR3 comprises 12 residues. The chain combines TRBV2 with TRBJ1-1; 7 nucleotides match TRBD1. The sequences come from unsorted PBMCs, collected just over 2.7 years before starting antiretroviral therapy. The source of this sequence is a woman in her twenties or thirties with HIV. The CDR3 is CASDREITEAFF. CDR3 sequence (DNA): TGTGCCAGTGACAGGGAAATAACTGAAGCTTTCTTT.